This T cell receptor beta chain was documented in a study of graft-versus-host responses after intestinal transplantation. Whole-study results and caveats: The authors found GvH clones in recipient marrow, some appearing first in ileum or blood.

Assay used: immunoSEQ multiplex PCR; TCRdb lists only in-frame clones, some missing. The sample includes more than 65,000 clones, 90% of them seen just once. Of note for this clone: Its antigen is undetermined.

This CDR3 has 17 residues. V lost 0 bases, J lost 3 bases, and 9 bases stayed unmatched. Germline assignment: CDR1 SGHTA and CDR2 FQGTGA. The sequenced sample was unstimulated CD8+ T cells sorted from spleen or lymph node cells, obtained before intestinal transplant. The chain carries TRBV7-3 and TRBJ2-3; 7 bases match TRBD2. The receptor comes from a human donor who received an intestinal transplant. The CDR3 is CASSLTLGGGVTDTQYF. CDR3 DNA: TGTGCCAGCAGCTTAACGTTGGGTGGGGGGGTGACAGATACGCAGTATTTT.